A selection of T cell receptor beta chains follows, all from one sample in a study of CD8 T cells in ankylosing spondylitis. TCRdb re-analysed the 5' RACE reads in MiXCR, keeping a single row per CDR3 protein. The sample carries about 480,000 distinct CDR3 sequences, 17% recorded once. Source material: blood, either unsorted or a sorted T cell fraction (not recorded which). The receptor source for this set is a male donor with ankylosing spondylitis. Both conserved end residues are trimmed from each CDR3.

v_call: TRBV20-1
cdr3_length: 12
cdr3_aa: SASTSGGTDTQY

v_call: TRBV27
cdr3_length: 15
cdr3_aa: ASSSLRTGFGYNEQF

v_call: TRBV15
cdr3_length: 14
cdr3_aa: ATSRARVAPLDEQF

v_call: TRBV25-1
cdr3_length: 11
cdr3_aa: ASSLQGSYTIY

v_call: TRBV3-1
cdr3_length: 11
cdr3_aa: ASSHGQGVGYT

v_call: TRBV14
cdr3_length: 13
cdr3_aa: ASSHPSGRDNEQF

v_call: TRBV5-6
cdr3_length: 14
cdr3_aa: ASSLGAGKVNQPQH

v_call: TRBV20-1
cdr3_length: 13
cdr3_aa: SARPATGYNSPLH

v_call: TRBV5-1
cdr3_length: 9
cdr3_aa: ASSSGDIWY

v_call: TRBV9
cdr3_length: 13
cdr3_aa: ASSPPGIAGGRQF

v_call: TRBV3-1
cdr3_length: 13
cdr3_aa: ASRLAGQGAYEQY

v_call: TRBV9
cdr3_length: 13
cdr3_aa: ASSERTSGYNEQF

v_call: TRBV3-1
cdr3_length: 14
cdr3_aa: ASSLNPGRNTYEQY

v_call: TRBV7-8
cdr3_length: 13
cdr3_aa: ASSLAGGRSHEQY

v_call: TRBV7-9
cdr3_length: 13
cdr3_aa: ASSLGQGAQNEQF

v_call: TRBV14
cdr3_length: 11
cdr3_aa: ASSQDLEGHSF

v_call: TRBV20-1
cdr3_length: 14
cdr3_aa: SARGSLAGGTGELF

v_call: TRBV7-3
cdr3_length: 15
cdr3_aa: ASSSSVSPSGANVLT

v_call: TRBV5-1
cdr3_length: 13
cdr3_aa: ASSLDGRGTGELF

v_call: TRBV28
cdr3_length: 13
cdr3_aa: ATKGGDQGGQPQH

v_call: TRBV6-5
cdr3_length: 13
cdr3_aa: ASTLDRANLYGYT

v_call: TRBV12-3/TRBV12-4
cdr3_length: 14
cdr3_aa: ASSTGTGGTNEKLF

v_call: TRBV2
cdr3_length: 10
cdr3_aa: ASSATGTEQY

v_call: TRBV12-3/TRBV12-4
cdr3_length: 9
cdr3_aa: ASRLGNEQF

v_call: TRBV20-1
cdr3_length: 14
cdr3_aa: SARDPGGVSYNEQF

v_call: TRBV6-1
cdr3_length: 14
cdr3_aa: ASSEEEGEAKNIQY

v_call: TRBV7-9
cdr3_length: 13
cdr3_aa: ASSLLAGSSYEQY

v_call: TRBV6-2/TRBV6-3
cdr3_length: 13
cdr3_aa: ASSYSWGSNQPQH

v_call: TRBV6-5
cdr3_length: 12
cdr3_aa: ASSYLSGANVLT

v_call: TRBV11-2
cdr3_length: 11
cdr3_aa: ASSLAQSGTQY